The 10 T cell receptor beta chains reported below all come from one sample, sequenced in a study of T cell responses to AZD1222 COVID-19 vaccine. Sequencing used immunoSEQ multiplex PCR; TCRdb keeps in-frame clones, though not all of them. The top ten hold around 3.2% of the sample, which has about 100,000 clones, 80% to 90% seen once. Sequenced here: peripheral blood, sampled on day 0 of AZD1222 vaccination. The receptors were sampled from an adult in good health.

This sequence joins TRBV19 and TRBJ1-1, with 8 bases identical to TRBD1. The germline V gene has CDR1 LNHDA and CDR2 SQIVND (reference sequence). V lost 7 bases to trimming and J lost 4 bases; unmatched junction nucleotides: 8. The length of the CDR3 is 14 residues. CDR3 protein: CASTYFTGGTEAFF. CDR3 in DNA: TGTGCCAGTACCTATTTTACAGGGGGCACTGAAGCTTTCTTT.

The rearrangement uses TRBV9 and TRBJ2-7; D gene uncertain. Germline V lookup: CDR1 SGDLS, CDR2 YYNGEE. This CDR3 comprises 14 residues. The V end lost 4 bases, the J end lost 4 bases, and 15 bases lay between the germline ends. The CDR3 sequence is CASSPERQPYEQYF. DNA for the CDR3: TGTGCCAGCAGCCCCGAGCGTCAGCCTTACGAGCAGTACTTC.

V usage is TRBV3-1 (or the pseudogene TRBV3-2) and J usage is TRBJ1-5, with 8 bases that match TRBD1. CDR1 is LGHDT, CDR2 YNNKEL, per germline (reference sequence). With 3 bases clipped from V and 6 bases from J, the junction kept 4 bases outside the gene matches. The CDR3 totals 14 residues. The CDR3 nucleotides read TGTGCCAGCAGCCATGGGACAGGTGGTCAGCCCCAGCATTTT. It specifies CASSHGTGGQPQHF.

The chain combines TRBV28 with TRBJ2-5, with 14 bases lining up with TRBD2. V lost 6 bases to trimming and J lost 5 bases; unmatched junction nucleotides: 8. This CDR3 comprises 16 residues. CDR1 is MDHEN, CDR2 SYDVKM, per germline. The CDR3 loop is CASRGLAGGRGETQYF. The CDR3 DNA is TGTGCCAGCAGAGGACTAGCGGGGGGCCGAGGGGAGACCCAGTACTTC.

The chain uses TRBV19 and TRBJ1-3, with D unresolved. The CDR3 runs 15 residues. The V end was cut by 3 bases, the J end by 0 bases, with 9 bases between. CDR1 and CDR2 from the germline V gene are LNHDA and SQIVND (reference sequence). CDR3 sequence (DNA): TGTGCCAGTAGTATTCGGCGCAGCTCTGGAAACACCATATATTTT. This sequence encodes CASSIRRSSGNTIYF. The whole variable domain, remainder taken from reference TRBV19 and TRBJ1-3, is DGGITQSPKYLFRKEGQNVTLSCEQNLNHDAMYWYRQDPGQGLRLIYYSQIVNDFQKGDIAEGYSVSREKKESFPLTVTSAQKNPTAFYLCASSIRRSSGNTIYFGEGSWLTVV.

The chain has TRBV7-3 and TRBJ2-3, with D perhaps TRBD2 (5 bases). Germline CDR1 is SGHTA and CDR2 is FQGTGA. The CDR3 spans 13 residues. The V and J ends lost 3 bases and 4 bases respectively, with 8 bases between them. The CDR3 DNA reads as TGTGCCAGCAGCTTCAGGAGGTCAGATACGCAGTATTTT. It is translated as CASSFRRSDTQYF.

In the case of this clone: Additional DNA sequences in this sample encode the identical CDR3. The chain recombines TRBV29-1 with TRBJ2-5, with 7 bases lining up with TRBD1. The CDR3 is 11 residues long. CDR1 SQVTM and CDR2 ANQGSEA come from the germline V gene. The V and J ends lost 6 bases and 7 bases, in that order; junction bases with no gene match: 5. CDR3 nucleotide sequence: TGCAGCGTGGACAGGACTGGGACCCAGTACTTC. This encodes CSVDRTGTQYF.

For the CDR3, the DNA is TGTGCCAGCAGCCCTGGGACAGGCAACTCTGGGGCCAACGTCCTGACTTTC. Amino acids: CASSPGTGNSGANVLTF. The chain combines TRBV7-3 with TRBJ2-6, with 8 nucleotides matching TRBD1. CDR1 SGHTA and CDR2 FQGTGA come from the germline V gene. V gave up 5 bases and J gave up 0 bases; unmatched junction bases: 6. The CDR3 has 17 residues.

Written as DNA, the CDR3 is TGTGCCAGCAGTAACACAGGCCGGGACTATGGCTACACCTTC. Its protein is CASSNTGRDYGYTF. V is TRBV5-4 and J is TRBJ1-2; D might be TRBD1 (5 bases). CDR1 is SGHNT, CDR2 YYREEE, per germline (reference sequence). V was clipped by 5 bases and J by 3 bases, with 14 bases between them. The CDR3 covers 14 residues. Full variable domain (outside the CDR3, taken from reference TRBV5-4 and TRBJ1-2): ETGVTQSPTHLIKTRGQQVTLRCSSQSGHNTVSWYQQALGQGPQFIFQYYREEENGRGNFPPRFSGLQFPNYSSELNVNALELDDSALYLCASSNTGRDYGYTFGSGTRLTVV.

The rearrangement joins TRBV18 to TRBJ2-7; D not resolved. The CDR3 is 14 amino acids. Germline V gene data show CDR1 as KGHSH and CDR2 as LQKENI. The ends were cut back, 2 bases at V and 3 bases at J, with 11 bases in the middle. This CDR3 is CASSPNSLYYEQYF. CDR3 coding DNA: TGTGCCAGCTCACCAAACAGCCTTTACTACGAGCAGTACTTC.